Described below is a single TCR beta chain sequence and its context. This record belongs to a study of blood T cell repertoires in COVID-19. Study information: Sources were T cells, B-cell-depleted T cells, or PBMCs; the material itself was cDNA or gDNA.

Under the authors' procedure: By means of reference gene primer amplification, nucleated cell counts were estimated. Libraries were prepared by immunoSEQ multiplex PCR; TCRdb keeps only in-frame clonotypes and omits some of them. The V and J calls and the clone size are those of that table, but D and trimming were determined from the DNA. The table has some 200,000 clones, roughly nine tenths seen once; the top ten hold about 22%. CDR1 KGHSH and CDR2 LQKENI come from the germline V gene. This CDR3 comprises 14 residues. V lost 0 bases to trimming and J lost 2 bases; unmatched junction nucleotides: 1.

This receptor was identified in a man in his sixties with active or convalescent COVID-19. Sequencing was carried out using peripheral blood. The V gene is TRBV18, the J gene TRBJ2-7; 7 nucleotides line up with TRBD2. The CDR3, as DNA: TGTGCCAGCTCACCACCGGGGGGGGCCTACGAGCAGTACTTC. It yields the protein CASSPPGGAYEQYF.